This TCR beta chain was retrieved from a study of spatial heterogeneity in lung cancer. Study results and limitations: How many expanded intratumoral alpha and beta TCRs were present tracked the tumor mutation count, which was a count of nonsynonymous mutations.

Sample time point: sample taken at primary tumor resection. The donor population consisted of more than 55 patients with untreated, early-stage non-small cell lung cancer. Unsorted whole RNA from tumor, nontumor lung or frozen PBMC underwent sequencing. TCRdb used MiXCR to reprocess the 5' RACE reads, holding one entry per CDR3 protein. The table shows roughly 28,000 distinct CDR3 sequences, with roughly 6.9% occurring only once. On this clonotype: Its specificity is unknown.

The CDR3 has 14 amino acids. V dropped 8 bases and J dropped 0 bases, with 11 bases sitting between them. CDR1 MNHNY and CDR2 SVGAGI come from the germline V gene (reference sequence). Here the sequenced sample was lung tumor tissue, taken at surgery. The genes are TRBV6-6 and TRBJ1-3, with D possibly being TRBD1 (6 bases). The TCR was taken from a male donor with early-stage non-small cell lung cancer. The DNA of the CDR3 is TGTGCCAGCCAACAGGGCGCCTCTGGAAACACCATATATTTT. Amino acid sequence: CASQQGASGNTIYF.